The 4 T cell receptor beta chains listed next were all sequenced from one sample in a study of blood T cell repertoires in COVID-19. TCRdb's copy holds only in-frame clones and misses some; the assay was immunoSEQ multiplex PCR. The sample includes over 600,000 clones, just under 90% of them seen just once. Input material: peripheral blood. All receptors come from a woman between 18 and 30 years old with acute or convalescent COVID-19.

The chain carries TRBV30 and TRBJ2-1; 7 bases fit TRBD1. The germline V gene encodes CDR1 GTSNPN and CDR2 SVGIG (reference sequence). J gave up 4 bases and V 5 bases, and 8 bases lay outside the gene matches. CDR3 length: 14 residues. The CDR3 region is CAWGTAVLYNEQFF. The DNA for the CDR3 is TGTGCCTGGGGGACAGCTGTCCTGTACAATGAGCAGTTCTTC.

This clone was observed a few times. V usage is TRBV2 and J usage is TRBJ2-7, with TRBD2 matching over 9 bases. J gave up 4 bases and V 4 bases, and 8 bases lay outside the gene matches. The CDR3 is 15 residues long. CDR1 is SNHLY, CDR2 FYNNEI, per germline. The CDR3 DNA follows: TGTGCCAGCAGTGTAGCGGGGGCCGAGGTATACGAGCAGTACTTC. Encoded protein: CASSVAGAEVYEQYF.

V and J are TRBV18 and TRBJ2-1; TRBD2 matches at 7 bases. The CDR3 length is 14 residues. Germline V lookup: CDR1 KGHSH, CDR2 LQKENI. J lost 6 bases, V lost 6 bases, and 8 bases had no gene match. CDR3 sequence reads: CASSLKRGVNEQFF. The CDR3 DNA is TGTGCCAGCTCCCTCAAGCGGGGAGTCAATGAGCAGTTCTTC.

The chain uses TRBV5-5 and TRBJ1-2, with 9 bases identical to TRBD1. The CDR3 sequence is 13 residues long. CDR1 is SGHKS and CDR2 is YYEKEE in the germline V gene (reference sequence). The ends lost 5 bases at V and 8 bases at J; junction bases unmatched: 7. The CDR3 bases are TGTGCCAGCAGTATGGACAGGGGAGGAGGCTACACCTTC. As protein: CASSMDRGGGYTF.